Listed below are T cell receptor beta chains from one sample, sequenced in a study of shared clonotypes between healthy human individuals. Sequencing was performed with immunoSEQ multiplex PCR; in TCRdb, only in-frame clones are kept and a portion is missing. Counted here are roughly 2 million clones, about 95% occurring once; the ten biggest clones make up approximately 1.2%. The sequenced sample consisted of naive CD8+ T cells sorted from blood. The receptors were gathered from a man aged 18 to 30 in good health. Both conserved end residues are part of each CDR3. Fields, in order: V gene, clone size, J gene, D gene, CDR3 DNA, CDR3 protein. D genes are given only for firm matches. Expanded clones get a size class; other rows say once, few or many, or leave the size out.

TRBV11-2,-,TRBJ2-7,TRBD1,TGTGCCAGCAGCTACGGGACAGGATCCGAGTACGAGCAGTACTTC,CASSYGTGSEYEQYF
TRBV14,-,TRBJ2-1,-,TGTGCCAGTGGGGTTATATGGGAGCAGTTCTTC,CASGVIWEQFF
TRBV27,-,TRBJ2-3,TRBD2,TGTGCCAGCAGTTTTGGGGCTAGCGGGGCGAGCACAGATACGCAGTATTTT,CASSFGASGASTDTQYF
TRBV19,-,TRBJ1-1,-,TGTGCCAGTAGTATTAGATTGCTTGACACTGAAGCTTTCTTT,CASSIRLLDTEAFF
TRBV9,-,TRBJ1-2,-,TGTGCCAGCAGCTCCGACTATGGCTACACCTTC,CASSSDYGYTF
TRBV2,-,TRBJ1-4,TRBD1,TGTGCCAGCAGTCCTCCGGGACAGCCTAATGAAAAACTGTTTTTT,CASSPPGQPNEKLFF
TRBV30,-,TRBJ2-1,TRBD1,TGTGCCTGGAGTAGACAGGGCGATGAGCAGTTCTTC,CAWSRQGDEQFF
TRBV28,-,TRBJ2-5,TRBD2,TGTGCCAGCAGTACGCCCACTAGCGGGGGCGAGACCCAGTACTTC,CASSTPTSGGETQYF
TRBV27,-,TRBJ1-2,-,TGTGCCACCCTAGGGGAGGGGTCAGAGGGCTACACCTTC,CATLGEGSEGYTF
TRBV5-5,-,TRBJ2-1,TRBD1,TGTGCCAGCAGCTTTGACAGGGTGGGAGAGCAGTTCTTC,CASSFDRVGEQFF
TRBV11-1,-,TRBJ2-7,-,TGTGCCAGCAGTCCGACAGAAAGCTACGAGCAGTACTTC,CASSPTESYEQYF
TRBV7-9,-,TRBJ1-1,TRBD1,TGTGCCAGCAGCCCCGGGACAGGGAATTTAGGGACTGAAGCTTTCTTT,CASSPGTGNLGTEAFF
TRBV6-1,-,TRBJ2-5,TRBD1,TGTGCCAGCAGTGAAGCTTCACAGGGGGCTGGCCAAGAGACCCAGTACTTC,CASSEASQGAGQETQYF
TRBV10-3,once,TRBJ1-6,-,TGTGCCATCAGTGAGTCGTTTGGTAATTCACCCCTCCACTTT,CAISESFGNSPLHF
TRBV10-3,-,TRBJ2-3,TRBD1,TGTGCCACTATAGGACAGGGGGAGGGAGATACGCAGTATTTT,CATIGQGEGDTQYF
TRBV28,once,TRBJ2-1,TRBD1,TGTGCCAGCAGTTTTGGGACAGGATACAATGAGCAGTTCTTC,CASSFGTGYNEQFF
TRBV11-3,-,TRBJ2-1,-,TGTGCCAGCAGCCGAGGCGATGAGCAGTTCTTC,CASSRGDEQFF
TRBV7-8,once,TRBJ2-3,TRBD2,TGTGCCAGCAGCCAATTAGCGGGAGGGGGCACAGATACGCAGTATTTT,CASSQLAGGGTDTQYF
TRBV19,-,TRBJ2-1,TRBD2,TGTGCCAGTAGGGAAGAGACTAGCGGTTACAATGAGCAGTTCTTC,CASREETSGYNEQFF
TRBV19,-,TRBJ2-7,-,TGTGCCAGTAGTATGGCCGGATCCTACGAGCAGTACTTC,CASSMAGSYEQYF
TRBV7-9,-,TRBJ2-5,TRBD2,TGTGCCAGCAGCCATACTAGCGTACAAGAGACCCAGTACTTC,CASSHTSVQETQYF
TRBV30,-,TRBJ2-3,-,TGTGCCTGGAGCGGACCGGGGGAGCAGTATTTT,CAWSGPGEQYF
TRBV10-1,-,TRBJ1-2,-,TGCGCCAGCAGTGGGACCGAAAAGGGTAACTATGGCTACACCTTC,CASSGTEKGNYGYTF
TRBV2,-,TRBJ2-6,-,TGTGCCAGCAGGGGGGAAAGCTCTGGGGCCAACGTCCTGACTTTC,CASRGESSGANVLTF
TRBV29-1,-,TRBJ1-1,TRBD1,TGCAGCGTGGCTGGACAGGGGGATGACACTGAAGCTTTCTTT,CSVAGQGDDTEAFF
TRBV5-4,-,TRBJ1-1,-,TGTGCCAGCAGCTTGGTGGAGGTGCGTTCTGAAGCTTTCTTT,CASSLVEVRSEAFF
TRBV30,once,TRBJ2-7,-,TGTGCCTGGAGTTACGGGAACACCTACGAGCAGTACTTC,CAWSYGNTYEQYF
TRBV21-1,-,TRBJ1-1,-,TGTGCCAGCAGTTCTGACAGGGGAGGTGAAGCTTTCTTT,CASSSDRGGEAFF
TRBV4-2,-,TRBJ1-1,-,TGTGCCAGCAGCCGGACCGCCGACCGGAGGGACACTGAAGCTTTCTTT,CASSRTADRRDTEAFF
TRBV7-2,-,TRBJ1-2,-,TGTGCCAGCAGCTTGGGCGGGATCGGCTACACCTTC,CASSLGGIGYTF
TRBV29-1,-,TRBJ2-1,TRBD2,TGCAGCGTTCAAAGCGGGAGTTTTGCGGGGGGCCCCTACAATGAGCAGTTCTTC,CSVQSGSFAGGPYNEQFF
TRBV27,-,TRBJ2-7,TRBD2,TGTGCCAGCAGCTGGGGGGGGACTAGCGCCTACGAGCAGTACTTC,CASSWGGTSAYEQYF